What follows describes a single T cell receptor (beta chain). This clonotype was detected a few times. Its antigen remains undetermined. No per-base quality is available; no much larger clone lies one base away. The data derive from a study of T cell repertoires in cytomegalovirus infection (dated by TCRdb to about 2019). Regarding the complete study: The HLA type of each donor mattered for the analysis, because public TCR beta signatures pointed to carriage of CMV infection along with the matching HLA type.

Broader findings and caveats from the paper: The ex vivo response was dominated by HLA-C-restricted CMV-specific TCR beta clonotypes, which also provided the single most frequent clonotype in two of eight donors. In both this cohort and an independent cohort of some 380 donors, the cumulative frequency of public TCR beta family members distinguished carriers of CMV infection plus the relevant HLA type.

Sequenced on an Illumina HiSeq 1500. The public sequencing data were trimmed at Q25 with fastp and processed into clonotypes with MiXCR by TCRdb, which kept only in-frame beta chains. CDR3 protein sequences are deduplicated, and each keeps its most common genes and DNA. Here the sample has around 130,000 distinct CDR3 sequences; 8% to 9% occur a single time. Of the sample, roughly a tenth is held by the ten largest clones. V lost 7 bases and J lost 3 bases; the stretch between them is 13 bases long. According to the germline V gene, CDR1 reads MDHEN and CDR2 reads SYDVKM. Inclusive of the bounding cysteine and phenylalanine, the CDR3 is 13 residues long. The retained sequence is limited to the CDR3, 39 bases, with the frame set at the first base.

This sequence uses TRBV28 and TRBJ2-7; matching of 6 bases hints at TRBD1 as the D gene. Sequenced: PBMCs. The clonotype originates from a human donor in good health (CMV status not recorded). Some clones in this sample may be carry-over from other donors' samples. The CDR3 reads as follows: CASTSQGNYEQYF. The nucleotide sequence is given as TGTGCCAGCACCTCGCAGGGGAACTACGAGCAGTACTTC.